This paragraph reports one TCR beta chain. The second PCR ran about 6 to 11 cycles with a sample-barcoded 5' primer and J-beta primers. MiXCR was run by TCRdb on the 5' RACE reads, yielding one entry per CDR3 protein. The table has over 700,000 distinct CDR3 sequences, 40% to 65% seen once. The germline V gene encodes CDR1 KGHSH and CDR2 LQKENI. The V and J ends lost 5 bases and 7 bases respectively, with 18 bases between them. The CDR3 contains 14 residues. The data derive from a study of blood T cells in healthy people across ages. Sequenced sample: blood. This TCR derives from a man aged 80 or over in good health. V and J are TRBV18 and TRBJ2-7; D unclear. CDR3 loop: CASSSQAAKGEQYF. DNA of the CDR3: TGTGCCAGCTCATCGCAGGCGGCGAAGGGTGAGCAGTACTTC.